This T cell receptor beta chain derives from a study of OX40 agonist ivuxolimab in advanced cancers. CDR1 MNHEY and CDR2 SVGAGI come from the germline V gene. This CDR3 is 12 amino acids long. Trimming removed 7 bases at V and 3 bases at J, with 9 bases between. Worth noting for this clone: Its antigen remains unknown.

Findings and caveats of the study: Researchers report that CD8+ T cells had, on average, more expanded clones than CD4+.

The protocol was immunoSEQ multiplex PCR, while the TCRdb copy is restricted to in-frame clones and leaves out a portion. The table shows tens of thousands of clones, with about 92% occurring only once. This material consisted of CD4+ or CD8+ T cells sorted from blood, taken in a trial of the OX40 agonist ivuxolimab. The sequence derives from an adult with an advanced solid tumor such as melanoma, head and neck, liver or kidney cancer. This chain uses TRBV6-5 with TRBJ1-1; unclear D gene. The CDR3 spells CASISVHTEAFF. The CDR3 region has the DNA TGTGCCAGCATCTCGGTCCACACTGAAGCTTTCTTT.